One sample yielded the 7 T cell receptor beta chains listed below, sequenced in a study of T-cell memory formation after mild COVID-19 listed by TCRdb under 2021. The receptor library was made with 5' RACE. The sequencing machine was an Illumina NovaSeq 6000. The public reads were reanalyzed by TCRdb: fastp trimming at Q25, MiXCR alignment, in-frame beta chains only. Each CDR3 protein appears once, grouped with its most common genes and DNA. This sample gives roughly 370,000 distinct CDR3 sequences in total; about 16% of them show up just once. Roughly 21% of the sample lies in the top ten. The sequenced sample consisted of PBMCs or a T cell subset sorted from them (not recorded which). The receptors here all came from a man aged 18 to 29 who had mild COVID-19 (a few samples of this study predate the infection). The sample titles of this study are shuffled in the database, so cell type and time point are left out; the donor was told from shared clones.

The chain has TRBV7-3 and TRBJ2-1, with D perhaps assigned TRBD1 or TRBD2 (5 bases each). CDR1 is SGHTA and CDR2 is FQGTGA in the germline V gene. This CDR3 region has 16 residues. V shed 2 bases and J shed 8 bases, with 19 bases lying between them. The CDR3 nucleotides are TGTGCCAGCAGCTTAGAGGGACGGTTCCCTGACCATGAGCAGTTCTTC. Residues: CASSLEGRFPDHEQFF.

The CDR3 sequence is CAISTPAGSSSVEQFF. DNA for the CDR3: TGTGCCATCAGCACCCCCGCGGGGTCTTCGTCCGTTGAGCAGTTCTTC. The V call is TRBV10-3, the J call TRBJ2-1, with D maybe TRBD2 (6 bases). The germline CDR1 and CDR2 sequences are ENHRY and SYGVKD. V was pared by 6 bases and J by 9 bases, with 24 bases between. The CDR3 runs 16 residues.

V usage is TRBV20-1 and J usage is TRBJ1-2; unclear D gene. Germline loops: CDR1 DFQATT, CDR2 SNEGSKA (reference sequence). The CDR3 runs to 13 residues. The V and J ends lost 0 bases and 8 bases respectively, with 13 bases between them. DNA for the CDR3: TGCAGTGCTAGAGATCCCGGCACGGGGGGCTACACCTTC. This translates into CSARDPGTGGYTF.

Only a few counts were recorded for this clonotype. The chain is built from TRBV6-5 and TRBJ2-1, with D perhaps given as TRBD1 or TRBD2 (6 bases each). CDR1 is MNHEY and CDR2 is SVGAGI in the germline V gene. The CDR3 loop spans 14 amino acids. Trimming took 2 bases from V and 3 from J, leaving 8 bases between them. CDR3 region: CASSYEGGYNEQFF. As DNA, the CDR3 is TGTGCCAGCAGTTACGAGGGGGGCTACAATGAGCAGTTCTTC.

The table lists this clonotype with a count of one. The rearrangement links TRBV30 to TRBJ1-6; weak D call: TRBD1 (6 bases). The CDR3 has 10 residues. V dropped 5 bases and J dropped 16 bases, with 12 bases sitting between them. Per germline, CDR1 GTSNPN and CDR2 SVGIG (reference sequence). CDR3 residues: CAWGRGALHF. The CDR3 region has the DNA TGTGCCTGGGGCCGGGGGGCACTCCACTTT.

The gene calls are TRBV4-2 and TRBJ1-2, with D possibly TRBD1 on 5 matching bases. The length of the CDR3 is 15 residues. Trimming took 1 base from V and 6 from J, leaving 15 bases between them. Germline V lookup: CDR1 LGHNA, CDR2 YNFKEQ. As DNA, the CDR3 is TGTGCCAGCAGCCAAGGAGAGTTTACGGGGGATGGCTACACCTTC. Protein sequence: CASSQGEFTGDGYTF.

V and J are TRBV6-6 and TRBJ2-2, with 12 bases that match TRBD2. CDR1 MNHNY and CDR2 SVGAGI come from the germline V gene (reference sequence). V gave up 6 bases and J gave up 4 bases; unmatched junction bases: 9. This CDR3 spans 17 amino acids. The CDR3 coding sequence is TGTGCCAGCAGCCTCTCTAGGACTAGCGGGGTCACCGGGGAGCTGTTTTTT. Translating it yields CASSLSRTSGVTGELFF.